The clone carrying this T cell receptor (beta chain) was picked up one time. Measured with immunoSEQ multiplex PCR; TCRdb has only the in-frame clones, and not every one. The repertoire includes roughly 2 million clones, 95% of them detected once, and 0.1% to 0.15% sits in the top ten. The germline V and J ends were trimmed by 5 bases and 5 bases, with 16 bases remaining between them. The length of the CDR3 is 15 residues. CDR1 is SGHRS and CDR2 is YFSETQ in the germline V gene. This sample is part of a study of shared clonotypes between healthy human individuals. Donors had no recently reported acute infections or vaccinations and were HIV-negative.

This chain links TRBV5-1 with TRBJ2-2; possible D gene TRBD1, 6 bases. The material sequenced was naive CD4+ T cells sorted from blood. As to subset: CD45RA+ positively selected. This clonotype was sampled from a man between 18 and 29 years old in good health. This CDR3 reads CASRKGGIGTGELFF. For the CDR3, the DNA is TGCGCCAGCAGAAAAGGGGGAATTGGGACCGGGGAGCTGTTTTTT.